Sequencing of this T cell receptor beta chain was carried out in a study of radiation and T cells in renal cell carcinoma. Produced via immunoSEQ multiplex PCR; TCRdb's table is partial and in-frame only. The sample lists around 15,000 clones; roughly 60% were seen once. The germline gives CDR1 LNHDA, CDR2 SQIVND (reference sequence). The CDR3 is 16 amino acids. V dropped 0 bases and J dropped 5 bases, with 14 bases sitting between them. As to treatment: treatment-naive control, cytoreductive nephrectomy. The rearrangement joins TRBV19 to TRBJ2-1; TRBD2 is a possible D gene (5 bases). The sequence derives from a man aged 40-49 years with renal cell carcinoma. Specimen: tumor tissue, collected from a patient whose treatment was nephrectomy without radiotherapy. In DNA, the CDR3 is TGTGCCAGTAGTATAGATGGTAGCGAATCCCACAATGAGCAGTTCTTC. This translates into CASSIDGSESHNEQFF.